The T cell receptor beta chain described here comes from a study of blood T cell repertoires in COVID-19 (dated by TCRdb to the early 2020s). Background on the whole study: Collaborator samples came from the United States, Italy and Spain and covered acute and convalescent phases of COVID-19. The repertoires were released in a freely available public database meant as a resource for research on the immune response to SARS-CoV-2. Samples came from the ongoing ImmuneRACE study (first 160 participants) plus 1,254 subjects from 6 global collaborators. Where available, HLA class I and class II types were taken from metadata supplied by the sample provider and were not determined by assay-based typing. The material from the prospective study consisted of cDNA or gDNA derived from T cells, B-cell-depleted T cells, or PBMCs. The sample metadata nearly always contained a de-identified subject ID, COVID-19 status, age in years and sex. Subjects who had been exposed to COVID-19, were actively infected with it, or had recovered from it provided the deeply sampled blood TCRbeta repertoires that made up the dataset.

Broader findings and caveats from the paper: How much clinical and demographic metadata was included differed by source and by participant, and the metadata was provided uncurated.

Clipping removes 2 bases from V and 6 bases from J, with 7 as the unmatched junction base count. The CDR3 measures 16 amino acids from cysteine to phenylalanine. This entry keeps only the CDR3 DNA: 48 bases, framed from base 1. CDR1 and CDR2, looked up from the germline V gene (reference sequence), are GTSNPN and SVGIG. Enrolling through a virtual design, the prospective study's participants ranged in age from about 18 to 89 years and lived across 24 United States geographic areas. In the prospective study, participants were assigned to cohorts based on the clinical history participants reported in a screening survey and a study questionnaire. Recovered participants in ImmuneRACE Cohort 3 were defined as having two consecutive negative NP/OP PCR tests, clearance from a healthcare professional, or resolution of symptoms. Each participant in the prospective study had whole blood, serum and a nasopharyngeal or oropharyngeal swab collected by mobile phlebotomists. Additional blood draws and questionnaires over an approximately 2-month period could optionally be provided by prospective study participants. Before DNA extraction, blood samples from the prospective study were shipped at room temperature or frozen.

TCRbeta CDR3 regions were amplified from genomic DNA by means of the immunoSEQ Assay, a bias-controlled multiplex PCR. From the authors' description of their analysis: The number of nucleated cells in each sample was estimated by amplification of reference gene primers within the assay. Sequence reads were collapsed and filtered to measure the absolute abundance of every unique TCRbeta CDR3 rearrangement. For each sample, productive Simpson clonality was calculated by taking the square root of Simpson's diversity index across productive rearrangements. Drawn from immuneACCESS, this table holds only the in-frame rearrangements with V and J called that TCRdb kept. Clones are partly lost; checked studies trace under half to an unresolved V gene and leave the rest unexplained. The DNA gave D and trimming, while V, J and clone size come from that table. The sample records some 200,000 clones, about 89% of which are singletons. The ten largest make up roughly 0.8% of the sample.

This clone was observed a single time. This clone's antigen is unknown. No qualities accompany the bases; no much larger clone lies one base away. The chain was built from TRBV30 and TRBJ2-2, and TRBD2 aligns with 12 junction nucleotides. This receptor was identified in a young woman who had recovered from COVID-19. The sequenced sample consisted of PBMCs or T cells enriched from blood (not recorded which). The CDR3 protein: CAWSLGRLAGAGELFF. The nucleotide sequence reads TGTGCCTGGAGTCTCGGCAGACTAGCGGGAGCCGGGGAGCTGTTTTTT.